Each of the 14 T cell receptor beta chains below was sequenced from the same sample in a study of OX40 agonist ivuxolimab in advanced cancers. Sequencing was performed with immunoSEQ multiplex PCR; in TCRdb, only in-frame clones are kept and a portion is missing. The sample carries around 70,000 clones, approximately 84% recorded once. The sample consisted of CD4+ or CD8+ T cells sorted from blood, taken in a trial of the OX40 agonist ivuxolimab. The receptor source for this set is an adult with an advanced solid tumor such as melanoma, head and neck, liver or kidney cancer.

The DNA for the CDR3 is TGTGCCAGCAGTGAAATCGGGGGGCGGGGCTATGGCTACACCTTC. This translates into CASSEIGGRGYGYTF. The rearrangement joins TRBV6-1 to TRBJ1-2, with D possibly being TRBD1 (6 bases). Germline assignment: CDR1 MNHNS and CDR2 SASEGT. The CDR3 length is 15 residues. V was shortened by 2 bases and J by 4 bases, with 14 bases between the two germline ends.

This clone appeared many times. The genes are TRBV6-5 and TRBJ1-2; weak D call: TRBD1 (6 bases). Germline V gene lookup returns CDR1 MNHEY and CDR2 SVGAGI. The CDR3 length is 14 residues. V was pared by 2 bases and J by 3 bases, with 10 bases between. CDR3 DNA sequence: TGTGCCAGCAGTTACGACGAGGGGGACTATGGCTACACCTTC. Its protein is CASSYDEGDYGYTF.

The table lists this clone with a few counts. The V gene is TRBV12-5, the J gene TRBJ1-6; 7 nucleotides agree with TRBD1. With V trimmed by 1 base and J by 7 bases, 4 bases remained unmatched. This CDR3 has 15 amino acids. The V gene's germline CDR1 is LGHNT and CDR2 FRNRAP. The CDR3 DNA is TGTGCTAGTGGTTTGGGACAGGGTTCCAATTCACCCCTCCACTTT. Amino acid sequence: CASGLGQGSNSPLHF.

V and J are TRBV6-6 and TRBJ1-3; no clear D gene. The CDR3 is 12 amino acids. V lost 7 bases, J lost 2 bases, and 6 bases lay in between. Germline V gene data show CDR1 as MNHNY and CDR2 as SVGAGI (reference sequence). CDR3 loop: CASTGPGNTIYF. CDR3 nucleotides: TGTGCCAGCACGGGTCCTGGAAACACCATATATTTT.

V usage is TRBV5-8 and J usage is TRBJ1-6; D gene unclear. The CDR3 totals 13 residues. Deletions cut 4 bases from V and 7 bases from J, with 9 bases between. Germline CDR1 reads SGHTS; CDR2 reads YDEGEE. The CDR3 is CASSPRVNSPLHF. CDR3 sequence (DNA): TGTGCCAGCAGCCCTAGGGTGAATTCACCCCTCCACTTT. Drawing the rest from reference TRBV5-8 and TRBJ1-6, the complete variable domain is EAGVTQSPTHLIKTRGQQATLRCSPISGHTSVYWYQQALGLGLQFLLWYDEGEERNRGNFPPRFSGRQFPNYSSELNVNALELEDSALYLCASSPRVNSPLHFGNGTRLTVT.

The chain combines TRBV14 with TRBJ2-5; D gene unclear. The DNA end favors TRBJ2-7, so the J call may be wrong. The germline CDR1 and CDR2 sequences are SGHDN and FVKESK. The CDR3 contains 15 residues. The CDR3 DNA reads TGTGCCAGCAGCTCAATTCAGGTCCGGACGAACGAGCAGTACTTC. It encodes CASSSIQVRTNEQYF.

The chain carries TRBV11-3 and TRBJ2-1, with TRBD2 identical over 7 bases. This CDR3 spans 14 amino acids. The trim removed 0 bases at V and 12 bases at J, leaving 8 bases unmatched. The germline CDR1 and CDR2 sequences are SGHNT and YENEEA. The CDR3 is CASSLDRGERRQFF. The CDR3 DNA reads as TGTGCCAGCAGCTTAGATCGGGGGGAGCGTCGGCAGTTCTTC.

This chain uses TRBV13 with TRBJ2-7; 8 bases fit TRBD2. Germline trimming cut 0 bases from V and 6 bases from J; bases unmatched to any gene: 10. The CDR3 extends over 16 amino acids. Germline CDR1 PRHDT, CDR2 FYEKMQ (reference sequence). CDR3 DNA sequence: TGTGCCAGCAGCTTAGGTCCCCTAGCGGCGGGGGGCGAGCAGTACTTC. Its protein product is CASSLGPLAAGGEQYF.

This clone was detected only once. The chain has TRBV27 and TRBJ2-3; D may match TRBD1 or TRBD2 (5 bases each). Looked up from germline, CDR1 is MNHEY and CDR2 is SMNVEV (reference sequence). The CDR3 consists of 16 residues. V lost 6 bases, J lost 2 bases, and 18 bases lay in between. The CDR3 sequence is CASRYRGAGDTDTQYF. Written as DNA, the CDR3 is TGTGCCAGCAGATATAGGGGAGCCGGGGACACAGATACGCAGTATTTT.

This clone was seen a few times. V usage is TRBV7-9 and J usage is TRBJ1-1; D remains ambiguous. With 0 bases removed from V and 3 bases from J, the gap between germline ends came to 5 bases. This CDR3 contains 13 residues. Looked up from germline, CDR1 is SEHNR and CDR2 is FQNEAQ (reference sequence). Here the CDR3 reads CASSLAGDTEAFF. The CDR3 DNA follows: TGTGCCAGCAGCTTAGCTGGGGACACTGAAGCTTTCTTT. The whole variable domain, remainder taken from reference TRBV7-9 and TRBJ1-1, is DTGVSQNPRHKITKRGQNVTFRCDPISEHNRLYWYRQTLGQGPEFLTYFQNEAQLEKSRLLSDRFSAERPKGSFSTLEIQRTEQGDSAMYLCASSLAGDTEAFFGQGTRLTVV.

This rearrangement joins TRBV19 to TRBJ2-1; tentative D call: TRBD1 (5 bases). The CDR3 consists of 15 residues. V dropped 4 bases and J dropped 0 bases, with 10 bases sitting between them. The germline V gene encodes CDR1 LNHDA and CDR2 SQIVND (reference sequence). CDR3: CASSNSRGSYNEQFF. CDR3 coding DNA: TGTGCCAGTAGTAACTCTAGGGGCTCCTACAATGAGCAGTTCTTC.

V usage is TRBV15 and J usage is TRBJ1-1, with 11 bases matching TRBD1. Germline V gene data show CDR1 as LNHNV and CDR2 as YYDKDF (reference sequence). The CDR3 covers 17 residues. The J segment lost 9 bases and the V segment lost 2 bases, leaving 14 bases of the junction unmatched. This chain's CDR3 is CATSRSVGQGASPKAFF. DNA for the CDR3: TGTGCCACCAGCAGATCGGTCGGACAGGGGGCGAGTCCTAAAGCTTTCTTT.

The chain recombines TRBV5-4 with TRBJ1-6, with D possibly matching TRBD1 (5 bases). The germline V and J ends were trimmed by 2 bases and 9 bases, with 12 bases remaining between them. Germline loops: CDR1 SGHNT, CDR2 YYREEE (reference sequence). This CDR3 has 14 residues. The CDR3 DNA reads TGTGCCAGCAGCTTCCCGGGACCGGGTTCACCCCTCCACTTT. Translation: CASSFPGPGSPLHF.

This clone is a singleton in its sample. The chain has TRBV6-1 and TRBJ2-2; D assignment may be TRBD1 or TRBD2 (6 bases each). The CDR3 extends over 15 amino acids. V was pared by 7 bases and J by 3 bases, with 15 bases between. Germline V CDR1 and CDR2: MNHNS, SASEGT. CDR3 DNA sequence: TGTGCCAGCACCTACTACAGGGAGGACACCGGGGAGCTGTTTTTT. Protein product: CASTYYREDTGELFF.